Below are 5 T cell receptor beta chains sequenced from a single sample in a study of shared clonotypes between healthy human individuals. The protocol was immunoSEQ multiplex PCR, while the TCRdb copy is restricted to in-frame clones and leaves out a portion. This table holds roughly 2 million clones, approximately 94% found once. Sequenced: naive CD4+ T cells sorted from blood. Regarding subset: CD45RA+ positively selected. The receptors stem from a man between 18 and 35 years old in good health.

This clone was seen a few times. The chain joins TRBV2 to TRBJ1-6, with D unclear. Trimming removed 6 bases at V and 4 bases at J, with 7 bases between. The CDR3 is 13 amino acids. CDR1 and CDR2 (germline): SNHLY, FYNNEI. DNA of the CDR3: TGTGCCAGCAGGGACGGATATAATTCACCCCTCCACTTT. Translated: CASRDGYNSPLHF.

This clone was picked up one time. The V call is TRBV27, the J call TRBJ2-1; 11 bases fit TRBD1. Germline values: CDR1 MNHEY, CDR2 SMNVEV (reference sequence). J was trimmed by 5 bases and V by 8 bases; bases with no gene match: 11. The length of the CDR3 is 16 residues. The CDR3 nucleotides read TGTGCCAGCCGTTCTTTCGCGGGACAGGGGGACAATGAGCAGTTCTTC. Protein product: CASRSFAGQGDNEQFF.

For this clone: This CDR3 is also generated by other DNA sequences in the sample. V gene TRBV29-1 combines with J gene TRBJ2-5; D is undetermined. Germline values: CDR1 SQVTM, CDR2 ANQGSEA. Deletions cut 6 bases from V and 5 bases from J, with 7 bases between. This CDR3 has 10 residues. The CDR3 nucleotides read TGCAGCGTGAGGACGGAGACCCAGTACTTC. It codes for CSVRTETQYF.

The chain couples TRBV27 to TRBJ2-1; D is possibly TRBD2 (6 bases). The length of the CDR3 is 13 residues. Germline values: CDR1 MNHEY, CDR2 SMNVEV (reference sequence). V lost 10 bases and J lost 2, with 12 bases in between. CDR3 amino acids: CAIRRGTYNEQFF. Here the CDR3 DNA reads TGTGCCATCCGGCGGGGCACCTACAATGAGCAGTTCTTC.

The chain has TRBV18 and TRBJ1-1; TRBD1 matches 8 bases. Germline values: CDR1 KGHSH, CDR2 LQKENI. The CDR3 loop spans 16 amino acids. Trimming cost V 4 bases and J 1 base; bases outside gene matches: 8. Written as DNA, the CDR3 is TGTGCCAGCTCACTCCTAACAGGACAGGGGAACACTGAAGCTTTCTTT. Translated: CASSLLTGQGNTEAFF.